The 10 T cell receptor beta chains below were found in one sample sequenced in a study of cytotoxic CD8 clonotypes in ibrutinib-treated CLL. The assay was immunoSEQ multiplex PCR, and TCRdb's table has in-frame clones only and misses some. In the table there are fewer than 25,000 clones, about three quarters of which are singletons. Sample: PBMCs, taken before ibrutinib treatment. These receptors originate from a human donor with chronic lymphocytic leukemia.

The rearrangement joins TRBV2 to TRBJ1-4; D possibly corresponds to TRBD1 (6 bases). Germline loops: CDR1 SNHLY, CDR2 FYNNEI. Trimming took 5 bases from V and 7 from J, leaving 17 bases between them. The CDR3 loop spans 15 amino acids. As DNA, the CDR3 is TGTGCCAGCAGTTTTGAGGGGGGGCAGGGTGAAAAACTGTTTTTT. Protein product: CASSFEGGQGEKLFF.

CDR3 sequence: CASSFTLGGPDEKLFF. CDR3 nucleotide sequence: TGTGCCAGCAGCTTTACTCTGGGGGGGCCGGATGAAAAACTGTTTTTT. This rearrangement joins TRBV7-6 to TRBJ1-4, with D tentatively TRBD1 (6 bases). Germline CDR1 SGHVS, CDR2 FNYEAQ. Trimming removed 3 bases at V and 6 bases at J, with 17 bases between. The CDR3 covers 16 residues. Filled out from reference TRBV7-6 and TRBJ1-4, the complete variable domain reads GAGVSQSPRYKVTKRGQDVALRCDPISGHVSLYWYRQALGQGPEFLTYFNYEAQQDKSGLPNDRFSAERPEGSISTLTIQRTEQRDSAMYRCASSFTLGGPDEKLFFGSGTQLSVL.

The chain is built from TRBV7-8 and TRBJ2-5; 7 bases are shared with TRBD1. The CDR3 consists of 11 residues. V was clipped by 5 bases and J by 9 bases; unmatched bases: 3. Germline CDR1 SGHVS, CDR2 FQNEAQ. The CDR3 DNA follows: TGTGCCAGCAGCGTCGGGACAGCCCAGTACTTC. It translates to CASSVGTAQYF.

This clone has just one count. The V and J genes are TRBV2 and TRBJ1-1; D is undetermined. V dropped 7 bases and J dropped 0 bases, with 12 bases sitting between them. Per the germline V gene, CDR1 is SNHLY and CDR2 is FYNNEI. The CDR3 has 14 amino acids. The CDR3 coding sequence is TGTGCCAGCATCAAGACGGTTATGAACACTGAAGCTTTCTTT. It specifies CASIKTVMNTEAFF.

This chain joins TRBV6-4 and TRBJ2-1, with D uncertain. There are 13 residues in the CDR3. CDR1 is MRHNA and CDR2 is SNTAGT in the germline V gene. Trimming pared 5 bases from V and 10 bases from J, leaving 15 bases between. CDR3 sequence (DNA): TGTGCCAGCAGTTATTTCGTAAGCAGCGAGCAGTTCTTC. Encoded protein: CASSYFVSSEQFF.

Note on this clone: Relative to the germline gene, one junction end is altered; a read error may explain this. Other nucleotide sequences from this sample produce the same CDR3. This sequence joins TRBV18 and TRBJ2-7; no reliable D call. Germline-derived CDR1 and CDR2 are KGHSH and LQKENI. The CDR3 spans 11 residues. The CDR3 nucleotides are TGTGCCAGCTCACCCAGCCACGAGCAGTATTTC. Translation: CASSPSHEQYF.

CDR3 DNA: TGTGCCAGTAGGCTGACAGGGAGCGGCATTCAGTACTTC. Amino acids: CASRLTGSGIQYF. The chain couples TRBV19 to TRBJ2-4; 7 bases map to TRBD1. Per germline, CDR1 LNHDA and CDR2 SQIVND (reference sequence). This CDR3 has 13 amino acids. V dropped 6 bases and J dropped 9; count of bases not matched to a gene: 8.

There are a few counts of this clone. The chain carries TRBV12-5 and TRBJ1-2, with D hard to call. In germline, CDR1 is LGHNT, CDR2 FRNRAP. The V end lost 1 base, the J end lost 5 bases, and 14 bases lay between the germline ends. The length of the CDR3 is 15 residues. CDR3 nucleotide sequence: TGTGCTAGTGGTTTGGGCCCTCCGGCGGTATATGGCTACACCTTC. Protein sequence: CASGLGPPAVYGYTF.

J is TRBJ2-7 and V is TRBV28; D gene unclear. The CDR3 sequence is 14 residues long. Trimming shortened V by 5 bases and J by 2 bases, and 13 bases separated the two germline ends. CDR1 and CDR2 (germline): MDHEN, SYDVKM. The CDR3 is CASSNVRAAYEQYF. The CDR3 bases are TGTGCCAGCAGTAACGTAAGGGCCGCCTACGAGCAGTACTTC.

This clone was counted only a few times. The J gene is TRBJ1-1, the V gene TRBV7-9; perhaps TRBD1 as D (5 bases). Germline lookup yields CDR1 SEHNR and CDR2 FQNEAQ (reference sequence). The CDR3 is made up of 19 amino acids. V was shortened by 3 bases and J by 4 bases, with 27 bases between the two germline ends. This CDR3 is CASSFSNVVNRFWGTEAFF. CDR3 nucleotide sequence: TGTGCCAGCAGCTTTTCCAACGTCGTAAACAGGTTCTGGGGCACTGAAGCTTTCTTT.